This entry describes one T cell receptor (beta chain). The antigen is unknown. One junction end does not reproduce the germline sequence, and a read error may be involved. Library preparation (for TCRbeta) was performed with unique molecular identifiers. Each CDR3 protein is one row after TCRdb ran MiXCR on the PCR reads. This sample has 90,000 to 100,000 distinct CDR3 sequences, with more than 20% found just once. The record originates from a study of T-cell reconstitution after alpha-beta-depleted transplantation in children. Overall study findings and caveats: At the one-year point after transplant, T-cell counts and TCRbeta diversity were found to come mostly from T cells that had been newly produced.

Sequenced material: PBMCs, taken before TCRalphabeta/CD19-depleted stem cell transplant. This clonotype originated in a boy aged 2 to 9 with acute lymphoblastic leukemia, due to receive a stem cell transplant.

The CDR3 here is CCARVSGTDYNEQFF. The DNA for the CDR3 is TGCTGTGCTAGAGTGTCAGGGACAGATTACAATGAGCAGTTCTTC. J is TRBJ2-1 and V is TRBV20-1; 7 positions match TRBD1. Germline values: CDR1 DFQATT, CDR2 SNEGSKA (reference sequence). The CDR3 contains 15 residues.